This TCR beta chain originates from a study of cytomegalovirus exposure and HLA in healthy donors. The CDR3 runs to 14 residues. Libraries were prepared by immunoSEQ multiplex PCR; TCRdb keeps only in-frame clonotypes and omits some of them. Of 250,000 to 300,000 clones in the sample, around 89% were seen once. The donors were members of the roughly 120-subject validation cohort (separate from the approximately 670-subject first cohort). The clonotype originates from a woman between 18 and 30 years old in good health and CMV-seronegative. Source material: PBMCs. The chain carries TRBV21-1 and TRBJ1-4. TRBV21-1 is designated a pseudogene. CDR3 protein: CASSKRSGNEKLFF. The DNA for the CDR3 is TGTGCCAGCAGCAAACGCAGCGGTAATGAAAAACTGTTTTTT.